This T cell receptor (beta chain) was profiled in a study of blood T cells in healthy people across ages. Findings and limits, study-wide: Per million T cells, the diversity of TCR beta decreased roughly linearly as age advanced.

The CDR3 consists of 17 residues. Germline CDR1 and CDR2: MGHRA and YSYEKL. J gave up 0 bases and V 4 bases, and 9 bases lay outside the gene matches. Note on this clonotype: The target antigen is unknown.

Sample-barcoded 5' priming and a J-beta primer mix drove a second PCR of 7 to 11 cycles. Via MiXCR, TCRdb re-called the 5' RACE reads, giving one row per CDR3 protein. The sample lists approximately 800,000 distinct CDR3 sequences; roughly 24% were seen once. This same sample was also taken into another study, of T cells of mothers and their children. That source reports: Related mother-child pairs shared marginally more repertoire than unrelated pairs, though not significantly.

This rearrangement joins TRBV4-1 to TRBJ1-1; 9 nucleotides line up with TRBD1. The material sequenced was blood. The receptor was isolated from a boy aged 5-17 years in good health. The CDR3 is CASSLPRQGDMNTEAFF. CDR3 in DNA: TGCGCCAGCAGCCTCCCCCGACAGGGGGATATGAACACTGAAGCTTTCTTT.